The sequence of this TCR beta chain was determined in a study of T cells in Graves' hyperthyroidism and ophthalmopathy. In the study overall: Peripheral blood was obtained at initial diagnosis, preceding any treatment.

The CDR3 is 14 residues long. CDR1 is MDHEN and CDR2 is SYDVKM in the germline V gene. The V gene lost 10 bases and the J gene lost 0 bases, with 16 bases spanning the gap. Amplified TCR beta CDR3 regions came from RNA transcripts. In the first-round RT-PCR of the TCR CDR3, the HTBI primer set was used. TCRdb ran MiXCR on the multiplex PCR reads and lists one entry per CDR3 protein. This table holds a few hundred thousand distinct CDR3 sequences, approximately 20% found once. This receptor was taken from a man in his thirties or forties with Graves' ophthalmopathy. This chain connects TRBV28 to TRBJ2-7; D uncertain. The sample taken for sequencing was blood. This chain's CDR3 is CATLHPGSSYEQYF. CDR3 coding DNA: TGTGCCACCTTGCATCCCGGTAGCTCCTACGAGCAGTACTTC.